The 18 T cell receptor beta chains listed next were all sequenced from one sample in a study of shared clonotypes between healthy human individuals (dated by TCRdb to 2019 to 2021). Library preparation used the immunoSEQ multiplex PCR assay. As stored in TCRdb, this immuneACCESS dataset retains in-frame rearrangements with V and J assigned. A fraction of the clones does not appear; measured against another copy, unresolved V genes explain less than half of the discrepancy, and the remainder lacks a known reason. This sample is represented by around 2,000,000 clones; about 95% of them were singletons. The ten largest clonotypes hold around 1.1% of the sample. CD8 naive samples were obtained by positive selection for CCR7 among CD45RO-negative cells, yielding a CD45RA+CCR7+ population from which TemRA cells were excluded. Sequencing input: naive CD8+ T cells sorted from blood. The cell subset or site label here, explained by the study, means: CD45RA+CCR7+. The receptors derive from a man younger than 30 in good health.

The sample holds one count of this clone. The chain couples TRBV28 to TRBJ1-5, with 10 positions matching TRBD1. Germline-derived CDR1 and CDR2 are MDHEN and SYDVKM. The CDR3 has 15 residues. With V trimmed by 0 bases and J by 4 bases, 0 bases remained unmatched. The CDR3 loop reads CASSLWGQGNQPQHF. The CDR3, as DNA: TGTGCCAGCAGTTTATGGGGACAGGGGAATCAGCCCCAGCATTTT.

With regard to this clone: A junction end diverges from the germline sequence, so it may reflect a read error. The chain employs TRBV7-7 and TRBJ2-5, with D possibly being TRBD1 (6 bases). Germline CDR1 reads SSHAT; CDR2 reads FNYEAQ (reference sequence). The CDR3 is 14 residues long. The CDR3 nucleotides are TGTGCTAGCAGCGACACAGGGATCTGGGAGACCCAGTACTTC. It translates to CASSDTGIWETQYF.

This clone was picked up one time. Different DNA sequences within this sample yield the same CDR3. The chain carries TRBV9 and TRBJ2-7, with D possibly being TRBD2 (6 bases). The CDR3 runs to 14 residues. Trimming cost V 2 bases and J 1 base, with 10 bases left between them. The germline gives CDR1 SGDLS, CDR2 YYNGEE. In DNA, the CDR3 is TGTGCCAGCAGCGTCGCTAGCGCGTCCTACGAGCAGTACTTC. This gives the protein CASSVASASYEQYF.

V usage is TRBV5-6 and J usage is TRBJ2-7, with 9 nucleotides matching TRBD1. After removal of 6 bases from V and 6 bases from J, the junction contained 10 bases not matched to a gene. Germline CDR1 and CDR2: SGHDT and YYEEEE. This CDR3 comprises 14 residues. The chain's CDR3 is CASNPGTGIAEQYF. The DNA of the CDR3 is TGTGCCAGCAATCCCGGGACAGGGATAGCCGAGCAGTACTTC.

This clone has a single count. This rearrangement joins TRBV6-5 to TRBJ1-1, with no clear D. CDR1 and CDR2 from the germline V gene are MNHEY and SVGAGI. V was clipped by 0 bases and J by 8 bases, with 13 bases between them. This CDR3 is 14 amino acids long. The CDR3 DNA follows: TGTGCCAGCAGTTACTCGACCTACAGCGAAGAAGCTTTCTTT. Amino acids: CASSYSTYSEEAFF.

The chain carries TRBV18 and TRBJ2-2; D gene uncertain. Trimming pared 0 bases from V and 1 base from J, leaving 6 bases between. The CDR3 is 15 amino acids. Germline V gene lookup returns CDR1 KGHSH and CDR2 LQKENI. This CDR3 is CASSPPSGNTGELFF. DNA of the CDR3: TGTGCCAGCTCACCACCGTCAGGGAACACCGGGGAGCTGTTTTTT.

The J gene is TRBJ1-3, the V gene TRBV28, with D possibly being TRBD1 (5 bases). Germline V gene sequence: CDR1 MDHEN, CDR2 SYDVKM. The CDR3 covers 15 residues. The V end was cut by 6 bases, the J end by 0 bases, with 12 bases between. The CDR3 DNA sequence: TGTGCCAGCAGCCAAAGGGGTGGCTCTGGAAACACCATATATTTT. This encodes CASSQRGGSGNTIYF.

V gene TRBV7-9 combines with J gene TRBJ2-7, with TRBD2 matching over 13 bases. Looked up from germline, CDR1 is SEHNR and CDR2 is FQNEAQ (reference sequence). V shed 3 bases, J shed 7 bases, and the junction held 6 bases outside the gene matches. This CDR3 contains 15 residues. CDR3: CASSFSGLAGREQYF. The DNA for the CDR3 is TGTGCCAGCAGCTTCTCGGGACTAGCGGGGAGAGAGCAGTACTTC. The full variable domain, its missing parts supplied by reference TRBV7-9 and TRBJ2-7, is DTGVSQNPRHKITKRGQNVTFRCDPISEHNRLYWYRQTLGQGPEFLTYFQNEAQLEKSRLLSDRFSAERPKGSFSTLEIQRTEQGDSAMYLCASSFSGLAGREQYFGPGTRLTVT.

The chain links TRBV2 to TRBJ1-1; D call uncertain. Germline lookup yields CDR1 SNHLY and CDR2 FYNNEI. This CDR3 region has 14 residues. Trimming took off 0 bases at V and 1 base at J, with 6 bases between the two ends. The CDR3: CASSEANRNTEAFF. The CDR3 DNA sequence: TGTGCCAGCAGTGAAGCAAACAGGAACACTGAAGCTTTCTTT.

This clone was seen only once. The chain is built from TRBV6-5 and TRBJ1-2; 9 bases line up with TRBD1. The trim removed 5 bases at V and 1 base at J, leaving 2 bases unmatched. The CDR3 sequence is 14 residues long. CDR1 and CDR2 (germline): MNHEY, SVGAGI. CDR3 amino acids: CASSGTGNNYGYTF. As DNA, the CDR3 is TGTGCCAGCAGTGGGACAGGGAATAACTATGGCTACACCTTC.

The V and J genes are TRBV27 and TRBJ2-7, with D maybe TRBD1 (5 bases). The V gene's germline CDR1 is MNHEY and CDR2 SMNVEV (reference sequence). The length of the CDR3 is 15 residues. V was trimmed by 2 bases and J by 4 bases, leaving 15 bases between them. This chain's CDR3 is CASSLGAVPKYEQYF. Written as DNA, the CDR3 is TGTGCCAGCAGTTTAGGGGCGGTTCCTAAGTACGAGCAGTACTTC.

V and J are TRBV29-1 and TRBJ1-3; D not certain. Germline V gives CDR1 SQVTM, CDR2 ANQGSEA. The CDR3 covers 12 residues. V lost 7 bases and J lost 2, with 9 bases in between. DNA of the CDR3: TGCAGCGCCCGGGGTACTGGAAACACCATATATTTT. It specifies CSARGTGNTIYF.

Points on this clone: In the same sample, other DNA sequences code for this CDR3. V usage is TRBV27 and J usage is TRBJ2-7; 9 bases agree with TRBD1. The germline gives CDR1 MNHEY, CDR2 SMNVEV (reference sequence). The CDR3 is made up of 15 amino acids. V shed 3 bases, J shed 2 bases, and the junction held 5 bases outside the gene matches. CDR3 sequence (DNA): TGTGCCAGCAGTTTGGGACAGGGATTCCCCTACGAGCAGTACTTC. Protein: CASSLGQGFPYEQYF.

This chain links TRBV19 with TRBJ1-5; tentatively, D is TRBD1 (6 bases). The CDR3 spans 15 residues. V was shortened by 0 bases and J by 7 bases, with 13 bases between the two germline ends. CDR1 is LNHDA and CDR2 is SQIVND in the germline V gene (reference sequence). The CDR3 reads CASSIDRDQGQPQHF. CDR3 nucleotide sequence: TGTGCCAGTAGTATAGATCGGGACCAGGGGCAGCCCCAGCATTTT.

The rearrangement links TRBV7-2 to TRBJ1-6; TRBD1 matches 7 bases. CDR3 length: 16 residues. The V and J ends lost 1 base and 8 bases, in that order; junction bases with no gene match: 8. The V gene's germline CDR1 is SGHTA and CDR2 FQGNSA. In DNA form, the CDR3 reads TGTGCCAGCAGCTTAGTTTCAGCGCAGGGGGATTCACCCCTCCACTTT. Its translation is CASSLVSAQGDSPLHF.

The V and J genes are TRBV14 and TRBJ2-7; D call uncertain. This CDR3 region has 13 residues. V lost 1 base and J lost 2, with 6 bases in between. CDR1 and CDR2 (germline): SGHDN, FVKESK. The CDR3 loop is CASSQVNAYEQYF. The CDR3 DNA follows: TGTGCCAGCAGCCAAGTAAACGCCTACGAGCAGTACTTC.

The chain recombines TRBV7-9 with TRBJ2-7; D is ambiguous. This CDR3 is built from 12 residues. V lost 4 bases and J 6 bases, leaving 10 bases between the germline ends. Germline V gives CDR1 SEHNR, CDR2 FQNEAQ (reference sequence). The CDR3 sequence is CASSSGGSEQYF. The CDR3 bases are TGTGCCAGCAGCTCGGGTGGGTCCGAGCAGTACTTC.

The chain recombines TRBV27 with TRBJ1-5; weak D call: TRBD1 (5 bases). V was trimmed by 8 bases and J by 0 bases, leaving 17 bases between them. The CDR3 contains 16 residues. Germline CDR1 is MNHEY and CDR2 is SMNVEV (reference sequence). The CDR3 DNA reads TGTGCCAGCTCTCCGGGGGGGGGATATAGCAATCAGCCCCAGCATTTT. It codes for CASSPGGGYSNQPQHF.